Listed here are 10 T cell receptor beta chains from one sample, sequenced in a study of blood T cell repertoires in COVID-19. Assay used: immunoSEQ multiplex PCR; TCRdb lists only in-frame clones, some missing. The sample has over 250,000 clones, approximately 89% seen once. The material sequenced was peripheral blood. These receptor sequences come from a woman aged 50 to 65 with acute or convalescent COVID-19.

The chain carries TRBV30 and TRBJ2-2; 10 bases line up with TRBD2. J was trimmed by 5 bases and V by 3 bases; bases with no gene match: 9. The CDR3 is 16 residues long. Germline CDR1 and CDR2: GTSNPN and SVGIG (reference sequence). CDR3: CAWRDNSGRKTGELFF. The DNA of the CDR3 is TGTGCCTGGAGAGATAATAGCGGGAGGAAAACCGGGGAGCTGTTTTTT.

The J gene is TRBJ2-7, the V gene TRBV15; D possibly corresponds to TRBD2 (5 bases). The CDR3 is 15 amino acids. The germline gives CDR1 LNHNV, CDR2 YYDKDF (reference sequence). The V gene lost 3 bases and the J gene lost 5 bases, with 17 bases spanning the gap. The CDR3 DNA is TGTGCCACCAGCAGGGACCGGGGTAGCGTCAACGAGCAGTACTTC. It specifies CATSRDRGSVNEQYF. Full variable domain (missing parts from reference TRBV15 and TRBJ2-7): DAMVIQNPRYQVTQFGKPVTLSCSQTLNHNVMYWYQQKSSQAPKLLFHYYDKDFNNEADTPDNFQSRRPNTSFCFLDIRSPGLGDTAMYLCATSRDRGSVNEQYFGPGTRLTVT.

J is TRBJ2-7 and V is TRBV19, with 8 bases lining up with TRBD2. The CDR3 contains 17 residues. Trimming at V came to 6 bases and at J to 0 bases, leaving 13 bases not matched to a gene. CDR1 LNHDA and CDR2 SQIVND come from the germline V gene (reference sequence). CDR3 amino acids: CASRRTSNTDSSYEQYF. The CDR3 DNA is TGTGCCAGTAGGAGGACTAGCAACACCGACAGCTCCTACGAGCAGTACTTC.

J is TRBJ1-4 and V is TRBV2; tentative D call: TRBD1 (5 bases). Trimming stripped 8 bases from V and 0 bases from J, with 7 bases between. This CDR3 contains 13 residues. Germline CDR1 is SNHLY and CDR2 is FYNNEI. CDR3 coding DNA: TGTGCCAGCGGACACGCAACTAATGAAAAACTGTTTTTT. This codes for CASGHATNEKLFF.

V gene TRBV3-1 (or the pseudogene TRBV3-2) combines with J gene TRBJ2-2, with TRBD2 matching 8 bases. Trimming at V came to 4 bases and at J to 4 bases, leaving 5 bases not matched to a gene. This CDR3 has 15 residues. Germline V gene lookup returns CDR1 LGHDT and CDR2 YNNKEL (reference sequence). CDR3 sequence: CASSPAGRGTGELFF. The CDR3, as DNA: TGTGCCAGCAGCCCCGCCGGGAGGGGCACCGGGGAGCTGTTTTTT.

J is TRBJ1-1 and V is TRBV5-1, with D possibly TRBD1 on 5 matching bases. Trimming stripped 0 bases from V and 1 base from J, with 10 bases between. This CDR3 contains 15 residues. Germline V gene data show CDR1 as SGHRS and CDR2 as YFSETQ. DNA of the CDR3: TGCGCCAGCAGCTTGGCACCCGGGGGGAACACTGAAGCTTTCTTT. Its protein product is CASSLAPGGNTEAFF. Combining the CDR3 with reference TRBV5-1 and TRBJ1-1 gives the whole variable domain KAGVTQTPRYLIKTRGQQVTLSCSPISGHRSVSWYQQTPGQGLQFLFEYFSETQRNKGNFPGRFSGRQFSNSRSEMNVSTLELGDSALYLCASSLAPGGNTEAFFGQGTRLTVV.

In its sample, this clone was seen once. The chain recombines TRBV5-4 with TRBJ1-1, with 7 nucleotides matching TRBD1. The CDR3 is 16 residues long. CDR1 SGHNT and CDR2 YYREEE come from the germline V gene (reference sequence). Trimming removed 4 bases from V and 0 bases from J; junction bases left unmatched: 9. CDR3 nucleotide sequence: TGTGCCAGCAGCCTGGACAGGATGAACATGAACACTGAAGCTTTCTTT. Translating it yields CASSLDRMNMNTEAFF.

This clone was detected a few times. This chain connects TRBV9 to TRBJ2-2, with a tentative D call TRBD2 (6 bases). The CDR3 length is 15 residues. From germline, CDR1 is SGDLS and CDR2 YYNGEE. Trimming took off 0 bases at V and 4 bases at J, with 10 bases between the two ends. The CDR3 sequence is CASSVVAGTTGELFF. CDR3 DNA sequence: TGTGCCAGCAGCGTAGTCGCGGGAACCACCGGGGAGCTGTTTTTT.

V usage is TRBV25-1 and J usage is TRBJ1-6; D call uncertain. Germline V gene sequence: CDR1 MGHDK, CDR2 SYGVNS. V lost 3 bases and J lost 4, with 13 bases in between. The CDR3 is 16 amino acids. The CDR3 loop reads CASSDPGDLYNSPLHF. The CDR3 region has the DNA TGTGCCAGCAGTGACCCGGGAGACCTATATAATTCACCCCTCCACTTT.

This clone was counted between two and nine times. The gene calls are TRBV27 and TRBJ1-1; 11 positions agree with TRBD1. The germline V gene has CDR1 MNHEY and CDR2 SMNVEV (reference sequence). V gave up 2 bases and J gave up 1 base; unmatched junction bases: 6. The CDR3 runs 17 residues. The CDR3 sequence: CASSLRGDRGWNTEAFF. The CDR3 DNA reads TGTGCCAGCAGTTTAAGGGGGGACAGGGGGTGGAACACTGAAGCTTTCTTT.